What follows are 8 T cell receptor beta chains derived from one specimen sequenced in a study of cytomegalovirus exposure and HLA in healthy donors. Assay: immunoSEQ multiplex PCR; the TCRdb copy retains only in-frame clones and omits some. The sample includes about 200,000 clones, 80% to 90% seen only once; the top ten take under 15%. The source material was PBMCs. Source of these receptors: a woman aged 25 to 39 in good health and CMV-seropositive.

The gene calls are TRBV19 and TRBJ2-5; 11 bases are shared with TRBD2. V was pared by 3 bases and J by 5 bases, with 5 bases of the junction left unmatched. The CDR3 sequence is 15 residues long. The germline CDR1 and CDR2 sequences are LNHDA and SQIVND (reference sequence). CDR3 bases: TGTGCCAGTAGTATGACTAGCGGGATACGGGAGACCCAGTACTTC. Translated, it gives CASSMTSGIRETQYF. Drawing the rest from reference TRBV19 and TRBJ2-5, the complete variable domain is DGGITQSPKYLFRKEGQNVTLSCEQNLNHDAMYWYRQDPGQGLRLIYYSQIVNDFQKGDIAEGYSVSREKKESFPLTVTSAQKNPTAFYLCASSMTSGIRETQYFGPGTRLLVL.

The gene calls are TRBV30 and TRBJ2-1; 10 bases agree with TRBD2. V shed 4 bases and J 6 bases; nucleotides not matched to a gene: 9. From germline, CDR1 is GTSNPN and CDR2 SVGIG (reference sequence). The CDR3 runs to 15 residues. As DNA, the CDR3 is TGTGCCTGGACCCAGGGACTAGCGAACGCCAATGAGCAGTTCTTC. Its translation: CAWTQGLANANEQFF.

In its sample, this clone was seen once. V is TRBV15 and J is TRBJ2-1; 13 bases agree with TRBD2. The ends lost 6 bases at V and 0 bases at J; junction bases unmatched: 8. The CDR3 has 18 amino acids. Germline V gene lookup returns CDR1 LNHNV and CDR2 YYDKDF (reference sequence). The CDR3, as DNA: TGTGCCACCAGAGCGACTAGCGGGAGGTGGAGCTCCTACAATGAGCAGTTCTTC. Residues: CATRATSGRWSSYNEQFF.

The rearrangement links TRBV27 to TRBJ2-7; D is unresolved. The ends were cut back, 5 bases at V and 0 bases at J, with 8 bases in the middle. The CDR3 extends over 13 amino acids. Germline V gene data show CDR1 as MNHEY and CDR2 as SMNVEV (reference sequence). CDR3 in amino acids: CASSATVSYEQYF. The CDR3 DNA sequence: TGTGCCAGCAGTGCTACCGTCTCCTACGAGCAGTACTTC.

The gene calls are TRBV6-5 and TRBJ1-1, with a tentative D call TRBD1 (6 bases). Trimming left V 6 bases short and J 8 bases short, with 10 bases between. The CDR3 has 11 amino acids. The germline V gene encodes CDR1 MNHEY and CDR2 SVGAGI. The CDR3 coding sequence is TGTGCCAGCAGAAGGGGACACGAAGCTTTCTTT. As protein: CASRRGHEAFF.

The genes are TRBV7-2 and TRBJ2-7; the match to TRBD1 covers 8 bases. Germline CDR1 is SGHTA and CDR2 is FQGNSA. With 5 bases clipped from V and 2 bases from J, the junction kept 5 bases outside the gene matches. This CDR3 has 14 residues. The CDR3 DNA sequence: TGTGCCAGCAGCCCCAGGGGGCGAACCTACGAGCAGTACTTC. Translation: CASSPRGRTYEQYF.

The CDR3 nucleotides are TGCAGCGTTGAACTCGGCGGGAGCCCAGATACGCAGTATTTT. It encodes CSVELGGSPDTQYF. This rearrangement joins TRBV29-1 to TRBJ2-3, with 7 bases matching TRBD2. The V segment lost 2 bases and the J segment 4 bases; nucleotides outside the gene matches: 6. The CDR3 spans 14 residues. Germline assignment: CDR1 SQVTM and CDR2 ANQGSEA.

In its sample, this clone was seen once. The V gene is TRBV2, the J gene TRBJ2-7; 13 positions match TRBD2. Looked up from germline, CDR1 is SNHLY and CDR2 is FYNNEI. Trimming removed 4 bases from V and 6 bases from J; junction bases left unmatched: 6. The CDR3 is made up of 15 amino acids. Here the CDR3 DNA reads TGTGCCAGCAGTGGAAGGTGGACTAGCGGGGGCGAGCAGTACTTC. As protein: CASSGRWTSGGEQYF.